Presented here are 28 T cell receptor beta chains from one specimen sequenced in a study of a mutant IDH1 vaccine in newly diagnosed glioma. The antigens these receptors bind are not known. Sequenced by immunoSEQ multiplex PCR; TCRdb stores in-frame clones only, minus some. The sample holds around 53,000 clones, roughly 80% seen once. Time point reported: week 35, safety follow-up. In the vaccine, a single dose held 300 ug of the mutant IDH1 20-mer peptide, along with topical imiquimod. The specimen comprised PBMCs, sampled from a glioma patient whose treatment included an IDH1 peptide vaccine. Receptors originate from a man aged 40-50 years with glioma.

The V and J genes are TRBV9 and TRBJ1-2; maybe TRBD1 (6 bases). Germline CDR1 reads SGDLS; CDR2 reads YYNGEE. This CDR3 has 20 amino acids. Between the trimmed V and J ends, which lost 3 bases and 3 bases, there was a span of 30 bases. The CDR3 protein is CASSAPVGGQGIKVYYGYTF. CDR3 bases: TGTGCCAGCAGCGCTCCTGTGGGGGGGCAGGGCATTAAGGTTTACTATGGCTACACCTTC.

This chain uses TRBV5-1 with TRBJ2-7; 7 nucleotides agree with TRBD2. Germline lookup yields CDR1 SGHRS and CDR2 YFSETQ. Germline trimming cut 7 bases from V and 3 bases from J; bases unmatched to any gene: 7. The CDR3 totals 13 residues. CDR3 sequence reads: CASRVGGNYEQYF. CDR3 bases: TGCGCCAGCCGAGTGGGGGGGAACTACGAGCAGTACTTC.

The chain couples TRBV2 to TRBJ2-5; 7 bases match TRBD2. Germline CDR1 is SNHLY and CDR2 is FYNNEI. With V trimmed by 4 bases and J by 0 bases, 2 bases remained unmatched. The CDR3 contains 14 residues. CDR3 sequence reads: CASSVREYQETQYF. The CDR3, as DNA: TGTGCCAGCAGTGTGCGGGAGTACCAAGAGACCCAGTACTTC.

The chain is built from TRBV5-1 and TRBJ1-1; 8 bases match TRBD1. V lost 0 bases, J lost 4 bases, and 8 bases stayed unmatched. In germline, CDR1 is SGHRS, CDR2 YFSETQ. The CDR3 is 16 amino acids. The chain's CDR3 is CASSLGTRGLGTEAFF. The CDR3 nucleotides are TGCGCCAGCAGCTTGGGAACCAGGGGGCTGGGCACTGAAGCTTTCTTT.

This clone was detected only a few times. The chain carries TRBV5-5 and TRBJ1-3, with TRBD1 matching over 8 bases. The CDR3 consists of 15 residues. The germline V gene has CDR1 SGHKS and CDR2 YYEKEE (reference sequence). The junction had 12 bases not matched to a gene; V was cut back by 8 bases and J by 5 bases. The CDR3 region has the DNA TGTGCCAGAACTTACCGGACAGGGACCCGAAACACCATATATTTT. This codes for CARTYRTGTRNTIYF. Full variable domain (rest looked up from reference TRBV5-5 and TRBJ1-3): DAGVTQSPTHLIKTRGQQVTLRCSPISGHKSVSWYQQVLGQGPQFIFQYYEKEERGRGNFPDRFSARQFPNYSSELNVNALLLGDSALYLCARTYRTGTRNTIYFGEGSWLTVV.

This clone was observed a handful of times. The chain links TRBV6-1 to TRBJ1-1, with D unclear. The CDR3 is 14 residues long. Germline loops: CDR1 MNHNS, CDR2 SASEGT. Trimming cost V 3 bases and J 0 bases, with 8 bases left between them. The CDR3 reads CASSERWMNTEAFF. The CDR3 bases are TGTGCCAGCAGTGAGAGGTGGATGAACACTGAAGCTTTCTTT.

This clone was counted a single time. V usage is TRBV29-1 and J usage is TRBJ2-3, with D tentatively TRBD2 (5 bases). This CDR3 comprises 13 residues. V gave up 3 bases and J gave up 0 bases, with 7 bases separating them. From germline, CDR1 is SQVTM and CDR2 ANQGSEA. The CDR3 spells CSVDTGSTDTQYF. In nucleotides, the CDR3 is TGCAGCGTTGATACGGGGAGCACAGATACGCAGTATTTT.

The chain couples TRBV4-1 to TRBJ1-5; D is uncertain. Deletions cut 8 bases from V and 2 bases from J, with 13 bases between. CDR3 length equals 14 residues. Germline CDR1 and CDR2: MGHRA and YSYEKL. The CDR3 region has the DNA TGCGCCAGCGGGGTTAGGTGGGGCAATCAGCCCCAGCATTTT. Residues: CASGVRWGNQPQHF.

The V gene is TRBV27, the J gene TRBJ1-3, with 7 nucleotides matching TRBD1. The ends lost 5 bases at V and 0 bases at J; junction bases unmatched: 7. The CDR3 runs to 16 residues. Germline assignment: CDR1 MNHEY and CDR2 SMNVEV (reference sequence). CDR3 coding DNA: TGTGCCAGCAGTCCAGACAGGGTCCCCTCTGGAAACACCATATATTTT. Amino acid sequence: CASSPDRVPSGNTIYF.

V is TRBV18 and J is TRBJ1-6; D is ambiguous. The germline CDR1 and CDR2 sequences are KGHSH and LQKENI. This CDR3 contains 15 residues. With 2 bases removed from V and 6 bases from J, the gap between germline ends came to 11 bases. DNA for the CDR3: TGTGCCAGCTCACCATCGGGGAGAATTAATTCACCCCTCCACTTT. This encodes CASSPSGRINSPLHF. The variable domain in full, with the rest retrieved from reference TRBV18 and TRBJ1-6, is NAGVMQNPRHLVRRRGQEARLRCSPMKGHSHVYWYRQLPEEGLKFMVYLQKENIIDESGMPKERFSAEFPKEGPSILRIQQVVRGDSAAYFCASSPSGRINSPLHFGNGTRLTVT.

V usage is TRBV5-1 and J usage is TRBJ2-7; D unclear. V shed 0 bases and J shed 0 bases, with 7 bases lying between them. The CDR3 extends over 14 amino acids. Germline lookup yields CDR1 SGHRS and CDR2 YFSETQ. The CDR3 here is CASSLEADSYEQYF. Written as DNA, the CDR3 is TGCGCCAGCAGCTTGGAGGCGGACTCCTACGAGCAGTACTTC.

The V and J genes are TRBV6-1 and TRBJ1-2; D remains unclear. CDR1 and CDR2 (germline): MNHNS, SASEGT. The ends were cut back, 0 bases at V and 7 bases at J, with 15 bases in the middle. This CDR3 contains 15 residues. CDR3 residues: CASSEALGVVGGYTF. The CDR3 DNA follows: TGTGCCAGCAGTGAAGCGCTTGGGGTAGTGGGTGGCTACACCTTC.

The chain is built from TRBV5-1 and TRBJ2-1, with 10 nucleotides matching TRBD2. Germline-derived CDR1 and CDR2 are SGHRS and YFSETQ. J gave up 4 bases and V 0 bases, and 4 bases lay outside the gene matches. The CDR3 consists of 16 residues. The CDR3 loop is CASSLGGSGGYNEQFF. As DNA, the CDR3 is TGCGCCAGCAGCTTGGGTGGTAGCGGGGGGTACAATGAGCAGTTCTTC.

This clone was found once. The rearrangement joins TRBV9 to TRBJ2-7; D gene unclear. The length of the CDR3 is 13 residues. CDR1 and CDR2 (germline): SGDLS, YYNGEE. Trimming removed 0 bases at V and 3 bases at J, with 7 bases between. The CDR3 bases are TGTGCCAGCAGCGTAGGGGCAGGCTACGAGCAGTACTTC. This translates into CASSVGAGYEQYF.

CDR3 loop: CASRRQGGWETQYF. CDR3 DNA sequence: TGTGCCAGCAGGCGACAGGGGGGTTGGGAGACCCAGTACTTC. V is TRBV6-6 and J is TRBJ2-5; TRBD1 matches 9 bases. The CDR3 has 14 amino acids. CDR1 and CDR2 from the germline V gene are MNHNY and SVGAGI (reference sequence). V was pared by 6 bases and J by 5 bases, with 7 bases of the junction left unmatched.

The DNA of the CDR3 is TGTGCCAGCAGTTACTCGACAGGGATCACTGAAGCTTTCTTT. Protein product: CASSYSTGITEAFF. The genes are TRBV6-5 and TRBJ1-1; 7 bases line up with TRBD1. The V segment lost 0 bases and the J segment 4 bases; nucleotides outside the gene matches: 2. CDR3 length: 14 residues. Germline V gene lookup returns CDR1 MNHEY and CDR2 SVGAGI.

The rearrangement uses TRBV4-1 and TRBJ1-5, with no clear D. Trimming took off 1 base at V and 0 bases at J, with 4 bases between the two ends. From germline, CDR1 is MGHRA and CDR2 YSYEKL. The CDR3 extends over 14 amino acids. The CDR3 is CASSQAHSNQPQHF. CDR3 in DNA: TGCGCCAGCAGCCAAGCGCATAGCAATCAGCCCCAGCATTTT.

J is TRBJ1-4 and V is TRBV6-1; D remains unclear. This CDR3 region has 15 residues. Germline assignment: CDR1 MNHNS and CDR2 SASEGT. Trimming stripped 1 base from V and 0 bases from J, with 6 bases between. This CDR3 is CASSEVTATNEKLFF. Here the CDR3 DNA reads TGTGCCAGCAGTGAAGTAACAGCAACTAATGAAAAACTGTTTTTT.

The chain uses TRBV4-1 and TRBJ2-5; 14 nucleotides agree with TRBD2. Per the germline V gene, CDR1 is MGHRA and CDR2 is YSYEKL. This CDR3 spans 18 amino acids. V lost 4 bases, J lost 5 bases, and 12 bases stayed unmatched. Written as DNA, the CDR3 is TGCGCCAGCAGCCGAGATAGGACTAGCGGGGGGAGGGATGAGACCCAGTACTTC. Translated: CASSRDRTSGGRDETQYF.

This clone was detected only once. The gene calls are TRBV19 and TRBJ2-3, with 7 nucleotides matching TRBD1. The CDR3 spans 15 residues. Per the germline V gene, CDR1 is LNHDA and CDR2 is SQIVND (reference sequence). Trimming took 5 bases from V and 2 from J; bases not matched to a gene: 7. In nucleotides, the CDR3 is TGTGCCAGTAGTCCGTTGACAGGGTTCACAGATACGCAGTATTTT. Translation gives CASSPLTGFTDTQYF.

The chain employs TRBV4-1 and TRBJ1-2, with 7 bases identical to TRBD1. The CDR3 is 15 amino acids. Trimming at V came to 0 bases and at J to 6 bases, leaving 7 bases not matched to a gene. CDR1 and CDR2 (germline): MGHRA, YSYEKL. This chain's CDR3 is CASSQDPQGVDGYTF. Here the CDR3 DNA reads TGCGCCAGCAGCCAAGATCCCCAGGGGGTGGATGGCTACACCTTC.

This clone was seen more than once but under ten times. The chain couples TRBV6-5 to TRBJ1-1; no clear D. V was trimmed by 6 bases and J by 10 bases, leaving 18 bases between them. This CDR3 has 13 amino acids. The germline V gene encodes CDR1 MNHEY and CDR2 SVGAGI. The CDR3 is CASSLPGSGRAFF. CDR3 in DNA: TGTGCCAGCAGCCTCCCCGGCAGTGGGCGAGCTTTCTTT.

The V and J genes are TRBV27 and TRBJ1-6, with TRBD1 identical over 9 bases. The CDR3 contains 15 residues. Germline CDR1 and CDR2: MNHEY and SMNVEV (reference sequence). After removal of 5 bases from V and 10 bases from J, the junction contained 9 bases not matched to a gene. CDR3: CASSPGQGRGSPLHF. The CDR3 DNA sequence: TGTGCCAGCAGTCCAGGACAGGGGAGGGGCTCACCCCTCCACTTT.

V gene TRBV5-4 combines with J gene TRBJ1-5; D is uncertain. Between the trimmed V and J ends, which lost 5 bases and 2 bases, there was a span of 8 bases. Per the germline V gene, CDR1 is SGHNT and CDR2 is YYREEE (reference sequence). This CDR3 contains 13 residues. The CDR3 spells CASSWDGNQPQHF. The CDR3 coding sequence is TGTGCCAGCAGTTGGGATGGCAATCAGCCCCAGCATTTT.

The chain uses TRBV19 and TRBJ1-1; D uncertain. The germline V and J ends were trimmed by 5 bases and 1 base, with 11 bases remaining between them. Germline V gene data show CDR1 as LNHDA and CDR2 as SQIVND (reference sequence). This CDR3 region has 14 residues. CDR3 sequence: CASSSRRGNTEAFF. The CDR3 DNA follows: TGTGCCAGTAGTTCCCGACGGGGGAACACTGAAGCTTTCTTT. The full variable domain, completed using reference TRBV19 and TRBJ1-1, is DGGITQSPKYLFRKEGQNVTLSCEQNLNHDAMYWYRQDPGQGLRLIYYSQIVNDFQKGDIAEGYSVSREKKESFPLTVTSAQKNPTAFYLCASSSRRGNTEAFFGQGTRLTVV.

V and J are TRBV5-4 and TRBJ2-3; D perhaps matches TRBD1 (7 bases). The CDR3 totals 15 residues. Germline CDR1 and CDR2: SGHNT and YYREEE (reference sequence). V gave up 5 bases and J gave up 3 bases, with 16 bases separating them. The CDR3, as DNA: TGTGCCAGCAGACCTGACAGGGAGGTTACAGATACGCAGTATTTT. This codes for CASRPDREVTDTQYF.

V is TRBV19 and J is TRBJ2-5; no firm D call. The CDR3 runs 12 residues. CDR1 is LNHDA, CDR2 SQIVND, per germline (reference sequence). The ends were cut back, 3 bases at V and 5 bases at J, with 7 bases in the middle. This CDR3 reads CASSIGFETQYF. The DNA for the CDR3 is TGTGCCAGTAGTATTGGGTTTGAGACCCAGTACTTC. The whole variable domain, remainder taken from reference TRBV19 and TRBJ2-5, is DGGITQSPKYLFRKEGQNVTLSCEQNLNHDAMYWYRQDPGQGLRLIYYSQIVNDFQKGDIAEGYSVSREKKESFPLTVTSAQKNPTAFYLCASSIGFETQYFGPGTRLLVL.

This clone has only one observation. J is TRBJ2-1 and V is TRBV6-9, with TRBD1 matching 9 bases. Per germline, CDR1 MNHGY and CDR2 SVAAGI. The CDR3 loop spans 15 amino acids. Losses at the gene ends were 6 bases for V and 5 bases for J; bases not matched to a gene: 8. The CDR3 spells CASRGLDRGDNEQFF. The DNA for the CDR3 is TGTGCCAGCAGGGGCCTGGACAGGGGTGACAATGAGCAGTTCTTC.